The T cell receptor beta chain described here comes from a study of T cell changes during pregnancy in multiple sclerosis. This CDR3 comprises 13 residues. J lost 2 bases, V lost 4 bases, and 3 bases had no gene match. Per germline, CDR1 GTSNPN and CDR2 SVGIG (reference sequence). Generated by immunoSEQ multiplex PCR, the TCRdb table keeps only in-frame clones and is missing some. Of more than 90,000 clones in the sample, 92% are singletons; the top ten hold about 2%. This TCR was recovered from a female donor with multiple sclerosis, enrolled in a pregnancy study. The source was peripheral blood, collected after pregnancy. V usage is TRBV30 and J usage is TRBJ1-1; 8 bases line up with TRBD1. As DNA, the CDR3 is TGTGCCTGGATCGGGACAGGCAACACTGAAGCTTTCTTT. Protein: CAWIGTGNTEAFF. Variable domain in full (rest from reference TRBV30 and TRBJ1-1): SQTIHQWPATLVQPVGSPLSLECTVEGTSNPNLYWYRQAAGRGLQLLFYSVGIGQISSEVPQNLSASRPQDRQFILSSKKLLLSDSGFYLCAWIGTGNTEAFFGQGTRLTVV.